One and the same sample provided the 20 T cell receptor beta chains below, sequenced in a study of OX40 agonist ivuxolimab in advanced cancers. Only in-frame clones appear in the TCRdb table, and some are missing; sequencing was by immunoSEQ multiplex PCR. Of about 61,000 clones listed, roughly 84% were seen once; the top ten hold roughly 0.47%. Sequencing was performed on CD4+ or CD8+ T cells sorted from blood, taken in a trial of the OX40 agonist ivuxolimab. These receptors all stem from an adult with an advanced solid tumor such as melanoma, head and neck, liver or kidney cancer.

V is TRBV11-3 and J is TRBJ1-1, with a tentative D call TRBD1 (5 bases). CDR3 length equals 14 residues. Per the germline V gene, CDR1 is SGHNT and CDR2 is YENEEA. V was cut by 5 bases and J by 2 bases, with 12 bases left in between. The CDR3 DNA sequence: TGTGCCAGCAGCCCGCGGGGGGGAAACACTGAAGCTTTCTTT. Its protein product is CASSPRGGNTEAFF.

This chain joins TRBV5-1 and TRBJ1-5; no clear D. The germline gives CDR1 SGHRS, CDR2 YFSETQ. The CDR3 length is 14 residues. The V gene lost 0 bases and the J gene lost 1 base, with 5 bases spanning the gap. The CDR3 is CASSLGVSNQPQHF. As DNA, the CDR3 is TGCGCCAGCAGCTTGGGGGTGAGCAATCAGCCCCAGCATTTT.

This clone was observed a handful of times. This sequence joins TRBV7-2 and TRBJ2-2, with 7 bases fitting TRBD1. Per the germline V gene, CDR1 is SGHTA and CDR2 is FQGNSA. CDR3 length: 15 residues. V was clipped by 2 bases and J by 5 bases; unmatched bases: 5. For the CDR3, the DNA is TGTGCCAGCAGCTTAAAAAGGGGGCGTACCGGGGAGCTGTTTTTT. It encodes CASSLKRGRTGELFF.

The rearrangement uses TRBV4-2 and TRBJ2-1; D is unresolved. This CDR3 has 13 amino acids. CDR1 and CDR2 (germline): LGHNA, YNFKEQ. V lost 4 bases, J lost 10 bases, and 14 bases lay in between. CDR3 nucleotide sequence: TGTGCCAGCAGCCGCCTCGGTAGCAGCGAGCAGTTCTTC. Translated: CASSRLGSSEQFF.

V gene TRBV25-1 combines with J gene TRBJ2-4; D is unresolved. V was clipped by 2 bases and J by 0 bases, with 5 bases between them. The length of the CDR3 is 14 residues. CDR1 MGHDK and CDR2 SYGVNS come from the germline V gene. CDR3 sequence reads: CASSEGLAKNIQYF. The CDR3, as DNA: TGTGCCAGCAGTGAAGGGCTAGCCAAAAACATTCAGTACTTC.

The V gene is TRBV6-1, the J gene TRBJ2-7; D call uncertain. V lost 10 bases to trimming and J lost 3 bases, with 10 bases between them. The CDR3 extends over 11 amino acids. The germline V gene has CDR1 MNHNS and CDR2 SASEGT. The CDR3 protein is CANSHGYEQYF. For the CDR3, the DNA is TGTGCCAACTCCCATGGCTACGAGCAGTACTTC.

The chain uses TRBV7-2 and TRBJ2-7; D assignment may be TRBD1 or TRBD2 (5 bases each). Germline V gives CDR1 SGHTA, CDR2 FQGNSA. The CDR3 contains 15 residues. Trimming took off 1 base at V and 3 bases at J, with 13 bases between the two ends. As DNA, the CDR3 is TGTGCCAGCAGCTTAGTACGGGACCTCAACTACGAGCAGTACTTC. Encoded protein: CASSLVRDLNYEQYF.

Of note for this clone: One end of the junction varies from germline; a read error may be responsible. The chain combines TRBV2 with TRBJ1-2; D is uncertain. Germline V CDR1 and CDR2: SNHLY, FYNNEI. This CDR3 is built from 12 residues. The CDR3 loop is CASSRREAGLGF. The CDR3 DNA reads TGTGCCAGCAGCCGACGTGAGGCAGGTTTGGGCTTC.

V usage is TRBV5-6 and J usage is TRBJ2-7; D remains ambiguous. V dropped 3 bases and J dropped 3 bases, with 10 bases sitting between them. Germline assignment: CDR1 SGHDT and CDR2 YYEEEE. The length of the CDR3 is 13 residues. In DNA form, the CDR3 reads TGTGCCAGCAGCTCGGCCCCGAGCTACGAGCAGTACTTC. This sequence encodes CASSSAPSYEQYF.

This clone was counted a single time. This chain links TRBV11-2 with TRBJ2-2; no reliable D call. Trimming removed 0 bases at V and 5 bases at J, with 7 bases between. The CDR3 consists of 14 residues. Germline-derived CDR1 and CDR2 are SGHAT and FQNNGV. This chain's CDR3 is CASSLDLATGELFF. CDR3 DNA sequence: TGTGCCAGCAGCTTAGATCTGGCGACCGGGGAGCTGTTTTTT.

V is TRBV10-3 and J is TRBJ2-1, with a possible D match to TRBD1 (5 bases). The germline V gene has CDR1 ENHRY and CDR2 SYGVKD. V dropped 3 bases and J dropped 5 bases, with 11 bases sitting between them. The length of the CDR3 is 14 residues. CDR3 DNA: TGTGCCATCAGTGATAGGGGTGGCGACAATGAGCAGTTCTTC. Protein: CAISDRGGDNEQFF.

The V call is TRBV5-6, the J call TRBJ1-2; D perhaps matches TRBD1 (5 bases). The CDR3 spans 15 residues. Trimming took off 7 bases at V and 7 bases at J, with 23 bases between the two ends. Germline assignment: CDR1 SGHDT and CDR2 YYEEEE. CDR3 protein: CASGSFLEGASGYTF. The CDR3 bases are TGTGCCAGCGGCTCATTCCTAGAAGGGGCAAGTGGCTACACCTTC.

The chain has TRBV5-5 and TRBJ2-6; D may match TRBD1 or TRBD2 (5 bases each). This CDR3 contains 18 residues. Trimming shortened V by 0 bases and J by 4 bases, and 17 bases separated the two germline ends. Germline V gives CDR1 SGHKS, CDR2 YYEKEE (reference sequence). The CDR3 DNA reads TGTGCCAGCAGCTTGGCGTACGTGGGACGGGGCGGGGCCAACGTCCTGACTTTC. This sequence encodes CASSLAYVGRGGANVLTF.

This clone was counted only a few times. The chain has TRBV7-2 and TRBJ2-7; D may be TRBD1 (5 bases). There are 12 residues in the CDR3. Germline-derived CDR1 and CDR2 are SGHTA and FQGNSA. V lost 5 bases to trimming and J lost 7 bases, with 12 bases between them. CDR3 DNA: TGTGCCAGCAGCCCAGGACACGGGGAGCAGTACTTC. Translating it yields CASSPGHGEQYF.

This rearrangement joins TRBV11-1 to TRBJ2-2; D not certain. The V end was cut by 1 base, the J end by 5 bases, with 8 bases between. This CDR3 is built from 14 residues. Germline V lookup: CDR1 SGHAT, CDR2 FQDESV (reference sequence). DNA of the CDR3: TGTGCCAGCAGCTTAGTTTCTCGGACCGGGGAGCTGTTTTTT. This sequence encodes CASSLVSRTGELFF.

V is TRBV11-3 and J is TRBJ2-2; the D gene is possibly TRBD1 (7 bases). V gave up 2 bases and J gave up 7 bases, with 14 bases separating them. The CDR3 is made up of 15 amino acids. The germline V gene has CDR1 SGHNT and CDR2 YENEEA. CDR3 residues: CASSLSTGEVGELFF. The CDR3 DNA reads as TGTGCCAGCAGCTTATCTACAGGGGAGGTCGGGGAGCTGTTTTTT.

The table lists this clone with a count of one. The chain joins TRBV30 to TRBJ2-1; perhaps TRBD1 as D (6 bases). This CDR3 has 11 residues. Trimming took off 5 bases at V and 8 bases at J, with 10 bases between the two ends. Germline loops: CDR1 GTSNPN, CDR2 SVGIG (reference sequence). The CDR3 sequence is CAWGQLHEQFF. CDR3 in DNA: TGTGCCTGGGGACAGCTACATGAGCAGTTCTTC.

The chain recombines TRBV29-1 with TRBJ1-4, with 11 bases fitting TRBD1. V lost 4 bases and J lost 8; bases outside the gene matches: 0. Germline loops: CDR1 SQVTM, CDR2 ANQGSEA. This CDR3 is built from 12 residues. This chain's CDR3 is CSVGTGGEKLFF. For the CDR3, the DNA is TGCAGCGTTGGGACAGGGGGCGAAAAACTGTTTTTT.

The V and J genes are TRBV7-9 and TRBJ2-1; maybe TRBD1 (6 bases). The CDR3 loop spans 15 amino acids. CDR1 and CDR2 (germline): SEHNR, FQNEAQ (reference sequence). V lost 5 bases to trimming and J lost 6 bases, with 17 bases between them. The CDR3 region is CASSLGAPGANEQFF. In nucleotides, the CDR3 is TGTGCCAGCAGCCTAGGGGCCCCAGGGGCCAATGAGCAGTTCTTC.

V usage is TRBV2 and J usage is TRBJ2-1; 7 nucleotides agree with TRBD2. The CDR3 has 12 residues. Per germline, CDR1 SNHLY and CDR2 FYNNEI. After removal of 8 bases from V and 8 bases from J, the junction contained 6 bases not matched to a gene. The chain's CDR3 is CASFGGRDEQFF. CDR3 DNA sequence: TGTGCCAGCTTTGGAGGGAGGGATGAGCAGTTCTTC.